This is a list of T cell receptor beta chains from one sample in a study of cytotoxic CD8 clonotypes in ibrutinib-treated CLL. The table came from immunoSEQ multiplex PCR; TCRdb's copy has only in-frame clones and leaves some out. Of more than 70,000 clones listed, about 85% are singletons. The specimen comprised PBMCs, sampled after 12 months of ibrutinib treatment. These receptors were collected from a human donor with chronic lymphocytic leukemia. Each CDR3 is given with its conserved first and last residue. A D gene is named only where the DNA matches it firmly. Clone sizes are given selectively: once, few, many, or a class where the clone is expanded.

TGTGCCAGCAGCCCCCAGGGGGGCATCGGGGAGCTGTTTTTT	CASSPQGGIGELFF	.	TRBJ2-2	TRBV11-2	.
TGCGCCAGCAGCTTCGCGGGGGCGCCCAACGAGCAGTACTTC	CASSFAGAPNEQYF	.	TRBJ2-7	TRBV5-1	.
TGCGCCAGCAGCCCCGGACAGGGGGTTGAGGACACTGAAGCTTTCTTT	CASSPGQGVEDTEAFF	.	TRBJ1-1	TRBV5-1	TRBD1
TGCGCCAGCAGCTTTTTCGGGACAGGGGGTAATGAAAAACTGTTTTTT	CASSFFGTGGNEKLFF	.	TRBJ1-4	TRBV5-1	TRBD1
TGCGCCAGCAGCTTGGGCCCCTTGGGCGGGGAGCTGTTTTTT	CASSLGPLGGELFF	.	TRBJ2-2	TRBV5-1	.
TGTGCCAGCACCCCGGCCCTGCGGACCCGCTCCTACGAGCAGTACTTC	CASTPALRTRSYEQYF	once	TRBJ2-7	TRBV28	.
TGTGCCAGCAGTTACTCGGGGGGCAATGACTATGGCTACACCTTC	CASSYSGGNDYGYTF	once	TRBJ1-2	TRBV6-5	.
TGTGCCAGCAGCCCCTCCGACCCCACAGATACGCAGTATTTT	CASSPSDPTDTQYF	.	TRBJ2-3	TRBV9	.
TGCGCCAGCAGCAGGACCACCCCTAGCGGGGGGGGGTGGGATACGCAGTATTTT	CASSRTTPSGGGWDTQYF	.	TRBJ2-3	TRBV4-3	TRBD2
TGTGCCAGCAGGGCAGCGGGAGGCGCCTACAATGAGCAGTTCTTC	CASRAAGGAYNEQFF	few	TRBJ2-1	TRBV28	TRBD2
TGTGCCAGCAGCGTTAGGGGAGCGGGCACAGATACGCAGTATTTT	CASSVRGAGTDTQYF	.	TRBJ2-3	TRBV9	.
TGTGCCAGCAGCCCATCGAGGGACAGGGGGGTTTTGGCTTTCTTT	CASSPSRDRGVLAFF	.	TRBJ1-1	TRBV5-5	TRBD1
TGTGCCAGCAGCCCGTCAGTGAACACTGAAGCTTTCTTT	CASSPSVNTEAFF	.	TRBJ1-1	TRBV7-3	.
TGTGCCAGCAGTTTATGGGGCACTTCAACTAATGAAAAACTGTTTTTT	CASSLWGTSTNEKLFF	once	TRBJ1-4	TRBV28	.
TGTGCCAGCAGCGTAGGGGCAGGGCGATGGGCTGAAGCTTTCTTT	CASSVGAGRWAEAFF	.	TRBJ1-1	TRBV9	.
TGCGCCAGCCGGAGGGCGGACACTGAAGCTTTCTTT	CASRRADTEAFF	.	TRBJ1-1	TRBV5-1	.
TGTGCCAGCACCCGCCCCAGGGCGGCCAACGTCCTGACTTTC	CASTRPRAANVLTF	.	TRBJ2-6	TRBV2	.